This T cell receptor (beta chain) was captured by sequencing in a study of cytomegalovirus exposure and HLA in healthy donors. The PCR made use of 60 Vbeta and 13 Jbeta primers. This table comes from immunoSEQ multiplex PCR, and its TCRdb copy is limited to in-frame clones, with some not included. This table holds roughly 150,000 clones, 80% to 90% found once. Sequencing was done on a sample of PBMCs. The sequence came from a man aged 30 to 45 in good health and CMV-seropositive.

CDR3 in amino acids: CASGSGLLYGYTF. In DNA, the CDR3 is TGTGCTAGTGGATCGGGACTGTTATATGGCTACACCTTC. This rearrangement joins TRBV12-5 to TRBJ1-2; TRBD1 is a possible D gene (5 bases). The V and J ends lost 6 bases and 5 bases respectively, with 13 bases between them. This CDR3 comprises 13 residues. The germline V gene encodes CDR1 LGHNT and CDR2 FRNRAP.